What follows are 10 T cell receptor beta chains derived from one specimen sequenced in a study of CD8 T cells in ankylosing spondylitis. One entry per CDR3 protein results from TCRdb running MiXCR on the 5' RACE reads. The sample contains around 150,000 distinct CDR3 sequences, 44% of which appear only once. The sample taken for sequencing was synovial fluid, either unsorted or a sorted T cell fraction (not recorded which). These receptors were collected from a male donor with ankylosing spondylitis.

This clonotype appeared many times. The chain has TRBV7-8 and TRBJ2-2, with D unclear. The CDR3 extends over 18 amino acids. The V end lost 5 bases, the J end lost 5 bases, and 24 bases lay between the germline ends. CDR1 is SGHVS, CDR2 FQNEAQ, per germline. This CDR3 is CASSPDLERSTGTGELFF. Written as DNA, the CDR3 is TGTGCCAGCAGCCCCGATCTCGAGAGGAGTACTGGGACCGGGGAGCTGTTTTTT.

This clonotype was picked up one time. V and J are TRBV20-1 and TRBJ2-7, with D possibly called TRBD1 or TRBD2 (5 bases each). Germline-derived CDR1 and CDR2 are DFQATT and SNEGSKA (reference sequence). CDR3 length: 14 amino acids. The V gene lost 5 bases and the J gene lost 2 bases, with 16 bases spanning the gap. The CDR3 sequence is CSAGRGREPYEQYF. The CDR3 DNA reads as TGCAGTGCTGGCCGGGGCAGGGAACCCTACGAGCAGTACTTC.

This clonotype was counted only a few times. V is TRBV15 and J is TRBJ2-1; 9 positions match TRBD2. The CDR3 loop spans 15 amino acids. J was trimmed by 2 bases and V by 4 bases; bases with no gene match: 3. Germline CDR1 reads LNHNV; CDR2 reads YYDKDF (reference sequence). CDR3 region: CATSTSGETYNEQFF. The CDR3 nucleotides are TGTGCCACCAGCACTAGCGGGGAGACCTACAATGAGCAGTTCTTC.

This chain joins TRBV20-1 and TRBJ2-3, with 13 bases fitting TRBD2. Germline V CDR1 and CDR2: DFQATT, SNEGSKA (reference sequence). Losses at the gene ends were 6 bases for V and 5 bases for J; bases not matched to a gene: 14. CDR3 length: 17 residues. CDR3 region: CSATGEGLAGQGDTQYF. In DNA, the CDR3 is TGCAGTGCCACGGGGGAGGGACTAGCGGGACAAGGAGATACGCAGTATTTT.

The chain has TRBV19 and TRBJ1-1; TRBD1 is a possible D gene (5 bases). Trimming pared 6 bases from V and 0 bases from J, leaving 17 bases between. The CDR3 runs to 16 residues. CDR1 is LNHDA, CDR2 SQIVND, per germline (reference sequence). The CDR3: CASSPRREGLNTEAFF. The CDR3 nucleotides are TGTGCCAGTAGCCCCCGGCGCGAGGGGTTGAACACTGAAGCTTTCTTT.

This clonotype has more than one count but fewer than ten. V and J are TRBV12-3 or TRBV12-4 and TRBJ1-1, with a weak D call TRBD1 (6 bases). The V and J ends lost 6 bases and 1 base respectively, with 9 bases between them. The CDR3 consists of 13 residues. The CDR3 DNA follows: TGTGCCAGCAGCCAGACAGGGAACACTGAAGCTTTCTTT. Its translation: CASSQTGNTEAFF.

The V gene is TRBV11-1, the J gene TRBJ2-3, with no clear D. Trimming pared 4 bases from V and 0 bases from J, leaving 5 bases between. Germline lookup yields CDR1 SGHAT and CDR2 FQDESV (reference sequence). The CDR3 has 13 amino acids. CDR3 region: CASSSPSTDTQYF. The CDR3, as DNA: TGTGCCAGCAGCTCCCCCAGCACAGATACGCAGTATTTT.

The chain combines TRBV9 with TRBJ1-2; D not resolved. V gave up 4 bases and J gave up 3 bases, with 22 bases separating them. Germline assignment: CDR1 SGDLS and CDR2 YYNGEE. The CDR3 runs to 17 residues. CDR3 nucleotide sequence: TGTGCCAGCAGCCCCCAGTCGGGCGCCGGTTTATACTATGGCTACACCTTC. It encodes CASSPQSGAGLYYGYTF.

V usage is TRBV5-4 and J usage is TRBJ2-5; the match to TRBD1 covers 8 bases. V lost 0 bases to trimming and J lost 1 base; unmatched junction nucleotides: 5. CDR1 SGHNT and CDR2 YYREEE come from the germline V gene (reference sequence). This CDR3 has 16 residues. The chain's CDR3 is CASSLGTGSIQETQYF. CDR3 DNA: TGTGCCAGCAGCTTGGGGACAGGGAGTATCCAAGAGACCCAGTACTTC.

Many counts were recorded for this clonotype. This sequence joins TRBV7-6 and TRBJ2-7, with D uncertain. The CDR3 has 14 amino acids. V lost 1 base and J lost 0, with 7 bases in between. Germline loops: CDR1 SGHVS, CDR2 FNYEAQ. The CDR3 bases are TGTGCCAGCAGCTTAGTCGCCAACTCCTACGAGCAGTACTTC. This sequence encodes CASSLVANSYEQYF.